This T cell receptor (beta chain) was identified in a study of long-term antiretroviral therapy in people with HIV. PBMC samples from each donor numbered at least one pre-ART and at least two post-ART. The immunoSEQ assay was v3.0, run at survey level. Here immunoSEQ multiplex PCR was the method, and the copy in TCRdb shows in-frame clones only, minus some. The sample lists around 18,000 clones; over 75% were seen once. Whole-study findings and limits: At every time point, clones expanded before ART dominated the repertoire. Specimen acquisition occurred between the mid-2000s and the late 2010s, potentially under older ART regimens.

Remarks on this clone: The antigen is undetermined.

This CDR3 is built from 14 residues. Trimming took 2 bases from V and 10 from J, leaving 13 bases between them. Germline lookup yields CDR1 SGHTS and CDR2 YDEGEE. The receptor was derived from a man between 50 and 59 years old with HIV. The rearrangement uses TRBV5-8 and TRBJ1-6; TRBD1 is a possible D gene (5 bases). The sequencing here drew on unsorted PBMCs, taken 4.2 years after starting antiretroviral therapy. The CDR3 coding sequence is TGTGCCAGCAGCTTATTAGGCGGGGGATCACCCCTCCACTTT. This codes for CASSLLGGGSPLHF.